Listed below are T cell receptor beta chains from one sample, sequenced in a study of beta chain features in type 1 diabetes. Method: immunoSEQ multiplex PCR; TCRdb's copy keeps in-frame clones and lacks some. Of around 300,000 clones detected, around 13% appear once; the ten largest clones hold around 7%. Sequenced input: central memory CD4+ T cells from blood. The receptors come from a man in his thirties or forties in good health. CDR3s include the opening cysteine and the closing phenylalanine or tryptophan. The D gene is left open where the match is weak. A clone size is listed for some rows: how often the clone was seen (once, few, many), or a class if it is expanded.

CDR3aa	CDR3nt	d_gene	j_gene	abundance	len	v_gene
CASSLGEQFF	TGTGCCAGCAGCTTGGGTGAGCAGTTCTTC	NA	TRBJ2-1	many	10	TRBV7-9
CASSLVAWPQHF	TGCGCCAGCAGCTTGGTGGCTTGGCCCCAGCATTTT	NA	TRBJ1-5	few	12	TRBV5-1
CASSLGTEKETQYF	TGCGCCAGCAGCTTGGGCACAGAGAAAGAGACCCAGTACTTC	NA	TRBJ2-5	few	14	TRBV5-1
CASRSVPLGVAGADTQYF	TGTGCCAGCAGATCAGTCCCTTTAGGGGTAGCGGGGGCAGATACGCAGTATTTT	TRBD2	TRBJ2-3	NA	18	TRBV27
CASSPTMNTEAFF	TGTGCCAGCTCACCGACCATGAACACTGAAGCTTTCTTT	NA	TRBJ1-1	NA	13	TRBV18
CASSWQETQYF	TGTGCCAGCAGTTGGCAAGAGACCCAGTACTTC	NA	TRBJ2-5	few	11	TRBV6-6
CASSQGLAGLDTQYF	TGCGCCAGCAGCCAAGGACTAGCGGGATTAGATACGCAGTATTTT	TRBD2	TRBJ2-3	few	15	TRBV4-1
CASSLGRARGNTEAFF	TGTGCCAGCAGCTTAGGTAGAGCGAGGGGGAACACTGAAGCTTTCTTT	NA	TRBJ1-1	many	16	TRBV11-2
CAISETTGTGQPQHF	TGTGCCATCAGTGAGACAACAGGGACCGGTCAGCCCCAGCATTTT	NA	TRBJ1-5	NA	15	TRBV10-3
CASSQVNLVSSDTQYF	TGCGCCAGCAGCCAAGTAAACTTAGTAAGCAGCGATACGCAGTATTTT	NA	TRBJ2-3	NA	16	TRBV4-1
CASRIRQGTEAFF	TGTGCCAGCAGGATTCGACAGGGCACTGAAGCTTTCTTT	TRBD1	TRBJ1-1	NA	13	TRBV7-8
CASSIKGLADHQRDTQYF	TGTGCCAGTAGTATAAAGGGACTAGCCGATCACCAGAGGGATACGCAGTATTTT	TRBD2	TRBJ2-3	NA	18	TRBV19
CASSTMGWGQADEKLFF	TGTGCCAGCAGTACTATGGGTTGGGGACAGGCAGATGAAAAACTGTTTTTT	TRBD1	TRBJ1-4	NA	17	TRBV2
CAISEGQVYGYTF	TGTGCCATCAGTGAGGGACAGGTCTATGGCTACACCTTC	TRBD1	TRBJ1-2	NA	13	TRBV10-3
CASSLVLSTDTQYF	TGTGCCAGCAGCTTAGTACTTAGCACAGATACGCAGTATTTT	NA	TRBJ2-3	few	14	TRBV7-2
CASSVGQGGEQYF	TGCGCCAGCAGCGTTGGGCAGGGAGGCGAGCAGTACTTC	NA	TRBJ2-7	NA	13	TRBV4-3
CASSFTEGGEKLFF	TGTGCCAGCAGCTTTACGGAGGGTGGAGAAAAACTGTTTTTT	NA	TRBJ1-4	few	14	TRBV5-6
CASSPPNTDTQYF	TGTGCCAGCTCACCGCCTAACACAGATACGCAGTATTTT	NA	TRBJ2-3	NA	13	TRBV18
CASSEWTAYNEQFF	TGTGCCAGCAGTGAATGGACAGCCTACAATGAGCAGTTCTTC	NA	TRBJ2-1	few	14	TRBV25-1
CASSSTPRETQYF	TGTGCCAGCAGCTCCACACCTCGGGAGACCCAGTACTTC	NA	TRBJ2-5	few	13	TRBV7-2